This T cell receptor beta chain is from a study of beta chain features in type 1 diabetes. The CDR3 loop spans 15 amino acids. V trimming: 4 bases; J trimming: 5 bases; junction bases outside the gene matches: 6. Germline loops: CDR1 SGDLS, CDR2 YYNGEE. The whole isolated RNA underwent reverse transcription, so sequencing captured expressed TCRB transcripts. Assay: immunoSEQ multiplex PCR; the TCRdb copy retains only in-frame clones and omits some. This sample has more than 350,000 clones, with 10% to 12% found just once. Material: naive CD4+ T cells from blood. The TCR originated in a woman aged 18 to 35 in good health. This chain uses TRBV9 with TRBJ2-7, with TRBD2 matching 13 bases. This CDR3 is CASSLGLAGEDEQYF. The CDR3, as DNA: TGTGCCAGCAGCCTCGGACTAGCGGGAGAAGACGAGCAGTACTTC.